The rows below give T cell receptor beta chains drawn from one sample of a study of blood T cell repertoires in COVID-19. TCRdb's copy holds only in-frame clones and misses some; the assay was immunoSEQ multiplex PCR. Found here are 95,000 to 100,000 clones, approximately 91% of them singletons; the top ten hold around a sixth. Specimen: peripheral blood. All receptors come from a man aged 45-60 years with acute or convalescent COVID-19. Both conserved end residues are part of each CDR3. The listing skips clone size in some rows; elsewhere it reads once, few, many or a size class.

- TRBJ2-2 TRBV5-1 CASSLGQGQGNTGELFF
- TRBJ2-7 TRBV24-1 CATSEQGGAYEQYF
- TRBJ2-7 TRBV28 CASSLRDTYYEQYF
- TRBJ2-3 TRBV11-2 CASSREGRGGLYTQYF
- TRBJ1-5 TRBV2 CASMRDGNQPQHF
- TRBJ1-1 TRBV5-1 CASSLRQGAQAFF
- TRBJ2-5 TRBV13 CASSRRVAGGETQYF
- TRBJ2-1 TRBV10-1 CASSESSGGHSSYNEQFF
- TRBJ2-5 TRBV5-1 CASSSGGVETQYF
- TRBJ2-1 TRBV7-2 CASSLALLAGGTSYNEQFF
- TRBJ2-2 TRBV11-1 CASSTRGQPNTGELFF
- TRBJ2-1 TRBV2 CASRQTGRSYNEQFF
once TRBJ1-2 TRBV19 CASLSGFNGYTF
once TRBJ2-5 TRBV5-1 CASSRQGKETQYF
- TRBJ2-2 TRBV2 CASSDSNMNTGELFF
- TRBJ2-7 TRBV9 CASKATSYEQYF
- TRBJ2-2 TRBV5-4 CASSLGQGWTGELFF
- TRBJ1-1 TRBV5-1 CASSGGRVNTEAFF
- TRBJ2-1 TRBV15 CATSTDGQGEVEQFF
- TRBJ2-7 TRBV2 CASNTFYEQYF
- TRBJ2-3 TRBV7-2 CASSSPLAGGPSTDTQYF
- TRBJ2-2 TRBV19 CASSTPPGTGELFF